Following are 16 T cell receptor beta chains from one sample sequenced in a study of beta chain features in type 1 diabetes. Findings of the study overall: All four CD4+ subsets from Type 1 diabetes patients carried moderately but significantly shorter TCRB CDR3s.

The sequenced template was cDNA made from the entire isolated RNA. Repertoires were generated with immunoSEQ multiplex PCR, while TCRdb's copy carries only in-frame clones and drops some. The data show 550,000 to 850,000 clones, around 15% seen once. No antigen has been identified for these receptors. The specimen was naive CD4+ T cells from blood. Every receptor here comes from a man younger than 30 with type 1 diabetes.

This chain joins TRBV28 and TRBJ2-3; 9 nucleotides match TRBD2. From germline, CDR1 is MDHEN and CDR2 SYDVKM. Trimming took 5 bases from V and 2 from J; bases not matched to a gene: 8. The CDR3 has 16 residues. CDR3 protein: CASSRAGLADTDTQYF. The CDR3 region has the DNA TGTGCCAGCAGTCGCGCGGGACTAGCAGACACAGATACGCAGTATTTT.

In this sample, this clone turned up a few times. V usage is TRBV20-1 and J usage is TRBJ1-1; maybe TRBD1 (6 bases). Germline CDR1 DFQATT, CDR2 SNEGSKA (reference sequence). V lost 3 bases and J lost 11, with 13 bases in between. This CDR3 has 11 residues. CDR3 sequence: CSASWGGSAFF. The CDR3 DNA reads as TGCAGTGCTAGTTGGGGGGGCTCGGCTTTCTTT.

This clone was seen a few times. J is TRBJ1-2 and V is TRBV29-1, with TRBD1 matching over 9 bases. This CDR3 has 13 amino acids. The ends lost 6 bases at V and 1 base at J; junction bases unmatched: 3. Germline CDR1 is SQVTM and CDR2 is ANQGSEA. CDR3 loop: CSVDRGDNYGYTF. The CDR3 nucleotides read TGCAGCGTCGACAGGGGGGATAACTATGGCTACACCTTC.

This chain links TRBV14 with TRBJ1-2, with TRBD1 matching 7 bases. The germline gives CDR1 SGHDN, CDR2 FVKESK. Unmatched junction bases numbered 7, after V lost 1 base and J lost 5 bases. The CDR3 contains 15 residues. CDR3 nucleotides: TGTGCCAGCAGCCAAGGAACAGGGGTGCGGTATGGCTACACCTTC. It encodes CASSQGTGVRYGYTF. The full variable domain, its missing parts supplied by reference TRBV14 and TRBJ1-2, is EAGVTQFPSHSVIEKGQTVTLRCDPISGHDNLYWYRRVMGKEIKFLLHFVKESKQDESGMPNNRFLAERTGGTYSTLKVQPAELEDSGVYFCASSQGTGVRYGYTFGSGTRLTVV.

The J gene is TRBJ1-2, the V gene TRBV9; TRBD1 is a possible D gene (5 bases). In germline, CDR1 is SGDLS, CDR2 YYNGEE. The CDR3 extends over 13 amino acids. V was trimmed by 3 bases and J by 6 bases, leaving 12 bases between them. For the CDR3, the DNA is TGTGCCAGCAGCGCGTCAGGGAGGGATGGCTACACCTTC. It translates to CASSASGRDGYTF.

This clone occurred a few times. The CDR3 region is CASSIDTLWTSRETGELFF. DNA of the CDR3: TGTGCCAGTAGTATAGATACCCTCTGGACTAGTAGAGAGACCGGGGAGCTGTTTTTT. The chain couples TRBV19 to TRBJ2-2; 7 positions agree with TRBD2. CDR3 length: 19 residues. Trimming took 0 bases from V and 5 from J; bases not matched to a gene: 15. Germline assignment: CDR1 LNHDA and CDR2 SQIVND (reference sequence). Complete variable domain (other parts from reference TRBV19 and TRBJ2-2): DGGITQSPKYLFRKEGQNVTLSCEQNLNHDAMYWYRQDPGQGLRLIYYSQIVNDFQKGDIAEGYSVSREKKESFPLTVTSAQKNPTAFYLCASSIDTLWTSRETGELFFGEGSRLTVL.

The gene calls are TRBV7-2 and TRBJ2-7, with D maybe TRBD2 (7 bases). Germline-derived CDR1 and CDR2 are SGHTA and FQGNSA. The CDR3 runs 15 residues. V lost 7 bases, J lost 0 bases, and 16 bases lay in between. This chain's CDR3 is CASTLGGGNSYEQYF. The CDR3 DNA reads TGTGCCAGCACCCTGGGAGGGGGGAACTCCTACGAGCAGTACTTC.

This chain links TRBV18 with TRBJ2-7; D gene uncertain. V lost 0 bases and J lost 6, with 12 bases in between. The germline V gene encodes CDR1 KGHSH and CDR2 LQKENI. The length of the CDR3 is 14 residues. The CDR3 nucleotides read TGTGCCAGCTCACCACCCGTCGCTGTAGGCGAGCAGTACTTC. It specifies CASSPPVAVGEQYF.

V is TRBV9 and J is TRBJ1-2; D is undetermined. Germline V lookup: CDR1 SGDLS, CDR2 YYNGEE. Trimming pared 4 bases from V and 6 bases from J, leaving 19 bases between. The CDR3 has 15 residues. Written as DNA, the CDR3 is TGTGCCAGCAGCCCGTTGGAGGCTCAGCTCAATGGCTACACCTTC. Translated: CASSPLEAQLNGYTF. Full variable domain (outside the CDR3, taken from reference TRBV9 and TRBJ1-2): DSGVTQTPKHLITATGQRVTLRCSPRSGDLSVYWYQQSLDQGLQFLIQYYNGEERAKGNILERFSAQQFPDLHSELNLSSLELGDSALYFCASSPLEAQLNGYTFGSGTRLTVV.

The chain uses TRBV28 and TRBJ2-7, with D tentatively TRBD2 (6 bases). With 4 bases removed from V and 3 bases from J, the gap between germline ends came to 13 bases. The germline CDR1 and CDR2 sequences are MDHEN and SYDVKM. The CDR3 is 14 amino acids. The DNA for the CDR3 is TGTGCCAGCAGTTCCCCGGGGGTCTACTACGAGCAGTACTTC. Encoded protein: CASSSPGVYYEQYF.

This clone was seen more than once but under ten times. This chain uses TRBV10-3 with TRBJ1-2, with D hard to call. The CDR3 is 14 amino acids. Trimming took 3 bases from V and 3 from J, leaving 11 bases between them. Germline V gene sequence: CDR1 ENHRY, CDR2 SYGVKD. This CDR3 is CAISDVGRDYGYTF. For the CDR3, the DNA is TGTGCCATCAGTGATGTCGGGCGGGACTATGGCTACACCTTC.

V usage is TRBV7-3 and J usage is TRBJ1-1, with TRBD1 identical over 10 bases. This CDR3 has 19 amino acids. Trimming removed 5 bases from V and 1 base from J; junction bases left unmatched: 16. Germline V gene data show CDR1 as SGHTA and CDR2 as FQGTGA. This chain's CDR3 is CASSRIGQGDANENTEAFF. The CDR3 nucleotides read TGTGCCAGCAGCCGAATAGGACAGGGGGACGCTAATGAGAACACTGAAGCTTTCTTT.

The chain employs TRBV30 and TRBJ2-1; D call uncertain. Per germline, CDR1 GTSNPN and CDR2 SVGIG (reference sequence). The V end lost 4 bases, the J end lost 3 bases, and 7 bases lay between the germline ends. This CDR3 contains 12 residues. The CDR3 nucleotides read TGTGCCTGGAACCCCATCTACAATGAGCAGTTCTTC. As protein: CAWNPIYNEQFF.

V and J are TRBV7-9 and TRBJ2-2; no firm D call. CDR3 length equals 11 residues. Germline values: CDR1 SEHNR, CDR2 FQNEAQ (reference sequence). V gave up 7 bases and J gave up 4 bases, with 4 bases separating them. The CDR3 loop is CASILTGELFF. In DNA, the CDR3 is TGTGCCAGCATCCTCACCGGGGAGCTGTTTTTT.

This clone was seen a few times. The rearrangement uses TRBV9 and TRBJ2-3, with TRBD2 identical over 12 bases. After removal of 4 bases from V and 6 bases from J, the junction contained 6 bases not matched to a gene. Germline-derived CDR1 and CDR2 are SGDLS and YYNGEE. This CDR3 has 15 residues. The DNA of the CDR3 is TGTGCCAGCAGCACAAGACTAGCGGGGGCGGATACGCAGTATTTT. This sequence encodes CASSTRLAGADTQYF.

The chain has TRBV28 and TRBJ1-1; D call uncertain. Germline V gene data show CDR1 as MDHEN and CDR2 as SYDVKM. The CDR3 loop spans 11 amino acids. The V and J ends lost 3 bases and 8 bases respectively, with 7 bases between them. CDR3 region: CASSLATEAFF. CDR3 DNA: TGTGCCAGCAGTTTGGCGACAGAAGCTTTCTTT.